This T cell receptor (beta chain) was identified in a study of T cell responses to AZD1222 COVID-19 vaccine. At the level of the study: Recipients boosted at about 4 weeks or about 12 weeks are pooled.

Assay: immunoSEQ multiplex PCR; the TCRdb copy retains only in-frame clones and omits some. The table lists fewer than 150,000 clones, just over 85% of them singletons. The V gene end was trimmed by 0 bases and the J gene end by 5 bases; junction bases not matched to a gene: 7. CDR1 is LGHDT, CDR2 YNNKEL, per germline (reference sequence). The CDR3 runs to 16 residues. V and J are TRBV3-1 (or the pseudogene TRBV3-2) and TRBJ2-3, with TRBD1 identical over 8 bases. The specimen was peripheral blood, collected on day 0 of AZD1222 vaccination. This TCR derives from an adult in good health. The CDR3: CASSQDFTGGRDTQYF. CDR3 nucleotides: TGTGCCAGCAGCCAAGATTTCACAGGGGGACGAGATACGCAGTATTTT.